Listed below are T cell receptor beta chains from one sample, sequenced in a study of T cells after posttransplantation cyclophosphamide. The method was immunoSEQ multiplex PCR; TCRdb's version includes in-frame clones alone and lacks a portion of them. The sample is made up of several thousand clones, none counted only once. The material sequenced was PBMCs, taken less than 370 days after allogeneic stem cell transplant with posttransplant cyclophosphamide. All receptors come from a male patient between 45 and 59 years old who received an allogeneic stem cell transplant from a related donor and was CMV-positive. The graft donor may have given rise to some T cells. Each CDR3 is given with its conserved first and last residue. A D gene is named only where the DNA matches it firmly. Expanded clones get a size class; other rows say once, few or many, or leave the size out.

many	TRBV5-1	TRBD2	TRBJ2-7	CASSYQQGLAGGNEQYF	TGCGCCAGCAGCTACCAACAGGGACTAGCGGGAGGCAACGAGCAGTACTTC
many	TRBV5-1	-	TRBJ2-5	CASSTGFQIQETQYF	TGCGCCAGCAGCACGGGGTTCCAGATCCAAGAGACCCAGTACTTC
medium-sized	TRBV28	-	TRBJ1-2	CASSFEGGTNYGYTF	TGTGCCAGCAGTTTTGAGGGGGGGACTAACTATGGCTACACCTTC
many	TRBV7-2	-	TRBJ1-1	CASSFTGGTEAFF	TGTGCCAGCAGTTTCACAGGTGGCACTGAAGCTTTCTTT
many	TRBV7-6	TRBD2	TRBJ2-2	CASSPTTSGLTGELFF	TGTGCCAGCAGCCCCACGACTAGCGGGCTCACCGGGGAGCTGTTTTTT
medium-sized	TRBV30	TRBD1	TRBJ1-1	CAWSKPDRLVNTEAFF	TGTGCCTGGAGTAAACCGGACAGGCTGGTGAACACTGAAGCTTTCTTT
many	TRBV4-1	TRBD1	TRBJ1-2	CASSPNQVLTGDSF	TGCGCCAGCAGCCCTAATCAAGTTCTTACAGGGGATTCCTTC
many	TRBV11-2	TRBD2	TRBJ2-1	CASSYSGGADYEQFF	TGTGCCAGCAGCTATAGCGGGGGGGCCGACTATGAGCAGTTCTTC
many	TRBV5-1	-	TRBJ2-2	CASSTRTSNTGELFF	TGCGCCAGCAGCACTAGGACGTCGAACACCGGGGAGCTGTTTTTT
many	TRBV9	-	TRBJ1-1	CASSPIGQGTEAFF	TGTGCCAGCAGCCCCATTGGTCAGGGGACTGAAGCTTTCTTT
medium-sized	TRBV5-1	-	TRBJ2-1	CASILNPGLGSDEQFF	TGCGCCAGCATCCTGAACCCGGGACTTGGGAGTGATGAGCAGTTCTTC
few	TRBV21-1	-	TRBJ1-2	CASSIETRAGYGYTF	TGTGCCAGCAGCATAGAGACCCGAGCAGGGTATGGCTACACCTTC
medium-sized	TRBV7-9	TRBD1	TRBJ2-1	CASSGTWTGDNEQFF	TGTGCCAGCAGCGGGACCTGGACAGGGGATAATGAGCAGTTCTTC
many	TRBV29-1	TRBD2	TRBJ2-7	CSVTRTSGSYEQYF	TGCAGCGTTACCCGGACTAGCGGCTCCTACGAGCAGTACTTC
many	TRBV7-6	TRBD1	TRBJ1-4	CASSHRGGEKLFF	TGTGCCAGCAGCCACAGGGGCGGTGAAAAACTGTTTTTT
many	TRBV5-1	TRBD1	TRBJ1-3	CASSVGQISTTSGNTIYF	TGCGCCAGCAGCGTGGGACAGATAAGCACCACCTCTGGAAACACCATATATTTT
many	TRBV18	-	TRBJ1-5	CASSLVMNQPQHF	TGTGCCAGCTCACTTGTTATGAATCAGCCCCAGCATTTT
many	TRBV14	-	TRBJ1-4	CASSGGGGEKLFF	TGTGCCAGCAGCGGCGGGGGGGGTGAAAAACTGTTTTTT
many	TRBV2	-	TRBJ2-2	CASNYHTGELFF	TGTGCCAGCAACTACCACACCGGGGAGCTGTTTTTT
many	TRBV11-2	-	TRBJ1-1	CASSLSVETEAFF	TGTGCCAGCAGCTTATCGGTTGAGACTGAAGCTTTCTTT
many	TRBV6-5	TRBD1	TRBJ1-2	CASSLPQGAKSF	TGTGCCAGCAGCCTCCCCCAGGGGGCAAAGAGCTTC
many	TRBV5-6	-	TRBJ1-1	CASSFGGTGVDTEAFF	TGTGCCAGCAGCTTCGGGGGGACGGGGGTGGACACTGAAGCTTTCTTT
many	TRBV19	TRBD2	TRBJ2-2	CASSTWVALAGIAGELFF	TGTGCCAGTAGTACTTGGGTGGCGCTAGCGGGAATCGCCGGGGAGCTGTTTTTT
many	TRBV4-3	TRBD2	TRBJ2-3	CASSQDISGGTTDTQYF	TGCGCCAGCAGCCAAGACATAAGCGGGGGGACCACAGATACGCAGTATTTT
-	TRBV6-1	TRBD1	TRBJ2-5	CASSPGTGFSTQYF	TGTGCCAGCAGCCCCGGGACAGGGTTTTCGACCCAGTACTTC
many	TRBV10-3	TRBD1	TRBJ2-2	CAIKDRGGGELFF	TGTGCCATCAAGGACAGGGGGGGCGGGGAGCTGTTTTTT
many	TRBV7-6	TRBD1	TRBJ2-1	CASRRDRGVDEQFF	TGTGCCAGCAGGCGGGACAGGGGGGTCGATGAGCAGTTCTTC
few	TRBV9	-	TRBJ2-5	CASSAGILQETQYF	TGTGCCAGCAGCGCCGGGATTCTACAAGAGACCCAGTACTTC
many	TRBV11-3	-	TRBJ2-1	CASSLGFVDSNEQFF	TGTGCCAGCAGCTTAGGTTTTGTCGATAGCAATGAGCAGTTCTTC